Sequencing of this T cell receptor beta chain was carried out in a study of metastatic and nonmetastatic thyroid tumors. Study context: From malignant and benign thyroid patients, repertoires in blood and in tumor or nodule tissue were compared.

TCRdb reassembled clones from the PCR reads with MiXCR. The data contain some 40,000 clones, more than 20% of them singletons. V lost 3 bases, J lost 3 bases, and 6 bases lay in between. There are 13 residues in the CDR3. Germline CDR1 is ENHRY and CDR2 is SYGVKD. This clone was found a few times. Patients underwent thyroid surgery, and none had received any treatment before it. The rearrangement uses TRBV10-3 and TRBJ1-5, with a weak D call TRBD1 (5 bases). Sequencing was carried out using tumor tissue. The receptor was isolated from a female donor with papillary thyroid cancer or a benign thyroid nodule (not recorded which). Some clones in this sample may be carry-over from other donors' samples. CDR3: CAISDRVNQPQHF. For the CDR3, the DNA is TGTGCCATCAGTGACAGGGTCAATCAGCCCCAGCATTTT.